The TCR beta chain described here comes from a study of blood T cell repertoires in COVID-19 (dated by TCRdb to about 2020). Some background on the complete study: The collaborator samples originated in the United States, Italy and Spain and spanned the acute and convalescent phases of COVID-19. The prospective study material was composed of cDNA or gDNA derived from T cells, B-cell-depleted T cells, or PBMCs. Deeply sampled blood TCRbeta repertoires from subjects exposed to, actively infected with, or recovered from COVID-19 were included in the dataset. A freely available public database, intended as a resource for researchers studying the immune response to SARS-CoV-2, is where the repertoires were released. Samples came from the ongoing ImmuneRACE study (first 160 participants) plus 1,254 subjects from 6 global collaborators. Sample metadata almost always included a de-identified subject ID, COVID-19 status, age in years and sex. HLA class I and class II types, where available, came from metadata supplied by the sample provider rather than from assay-based typing.

TCRbeta CDR3 regions were amplified from genomic DNA by means of the immunoSEQ Assay, a bias-controlled multiplex PCR. The paper's processing steps were these. The number of nucleated cells in each sample was estimated by amplification of reference gene primers within the assay. To quantify the absolute abundance of each unique TCRbeta CDR3 rearrangement, sequence reads were collapsed and filtered. For each sample, productive Simpson clonality was calculated by taking the square root of Simpson's diversity index across productive rearrangements. TCRdb limited this immuneACCESS table to in-frame rearrangements with V and J called. A share of clones is missing; checked studies link under half to unresolved V genes, and the rest is unexplained. That table supplies the V and J calls and clone size; D and trimming were determined from the DNA. For this sample there are some 290,000 clones; approximately 91% appear just once. The top ten clonotypes cover about 2.5% of the sample.

General study outcomes and caveats: How much clinical and demographic metadata was included differed by source and by participant, and the metadata was provided uncurated.

In the germline V gene, CDR1 corresponds to SNHLY and CDR2 to FYNNEI. From the cysteine up to the phenylalanine, the CDR3 has a length of 15 residues. The DNA shown is the 45-base CDR3, in frame from base 1. Trimming removed 7 bases from V and 6 bases from J; the gene matches leave 11 bases unexplained. Enrolling through a virtual design, the prospective study's participants ranged in age from roughly 18 to 89 years and lived across more than 20 United States geographic areas. In the prospective study, cohorts were assigned on the basis of participant-reported clinical history obtained from a screening survey and a study questionnaire. In the prospective study, whole blood, serum and a nasopharyngeal or oropharyngeal swab were collected from each participant by mobile phlebotomists. Over an approximately 2-month period, participants in the prospective study had the option of providing additional blood draws and questionnaires. Before DNA extraction, prospective study blood samples were shipped either frozen or at room temperature.

This clone was detected only once. Its antigen is still unknown. There are no base qualities to consult, and no much larger clone falls within one base. The sequence came from a woman aged 40-49 years with acute COVID-19. This sequence uses TRBV2 and TRBJ2-1, with 8 junctional bases fitting TRBD2. The specimen sequenced was PBMCs or T cells enriched from blood (not recorded which). CDR3 reads: CASTLGLGRGNEQFF. The sequence in DNA is TGTGCCAGCACTCTGGGACTAGGTCGGGGCAATGAGCAGTTCTTC.